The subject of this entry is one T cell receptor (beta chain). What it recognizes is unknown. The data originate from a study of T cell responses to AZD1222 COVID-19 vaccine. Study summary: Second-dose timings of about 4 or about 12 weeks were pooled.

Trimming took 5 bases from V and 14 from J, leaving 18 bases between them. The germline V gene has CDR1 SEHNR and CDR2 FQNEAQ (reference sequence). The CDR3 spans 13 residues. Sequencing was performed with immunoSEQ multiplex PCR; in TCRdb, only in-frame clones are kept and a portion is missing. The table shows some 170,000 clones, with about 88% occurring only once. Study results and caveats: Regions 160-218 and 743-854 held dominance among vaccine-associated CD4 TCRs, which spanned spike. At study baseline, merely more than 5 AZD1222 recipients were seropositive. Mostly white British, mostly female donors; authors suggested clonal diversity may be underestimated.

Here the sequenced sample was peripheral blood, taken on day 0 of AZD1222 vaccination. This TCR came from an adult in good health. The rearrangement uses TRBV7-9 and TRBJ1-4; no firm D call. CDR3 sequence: CASSPLLLTGLFF. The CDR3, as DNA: TGTGCCAGCAGCCCCCTTTTGCTGACTGGGCTGTTTTTT.